The rows below give T cell receptor beta chains drawn from one sample of a study of regulatory T cells in long-lasting Graves disease. Via MiXCR, TCRdb re-called the multiplex PCR reads, giving one row per CDR3 protein. The data show around 400,000 distinct CDR3 sequences, around a sixth seen once. Source: peripheral blood mononuclear cells (PBMCs), taken at new diagnosis, from a patient treated with antithyroid drugs. The receptors were sampled from a female donor with Graves disease. The CDR3 runs from the conserved cysteine through the conserved F or W.

V: TRBV7-2; J: TRBJ1-6; CDR3: CASGLQDGYNSPLHF
V: TRBV12-3/TRBV12-4; J: TRBJ1-1; CDR3: CASSLTGGEGEAFF
V: TRBV27; J: TRBJ1-2; CDR3: CASSQRQGDYGYTF
V: TRBV2; J: TRBJ2-3; CDR3: CASSTGSGAEDTQYF
V: TRBV12-5; J: TRBJ2-2; CDR3: CASGLGANTGELFF
V: TRBV27; J: TRBJ1-2; CDR3: CASSFGQDTGGYTF
V: TRBV27; J: TRBJ2-7; CDR3: CAAQGGSEQYF
V: TRBV6-1; J: TRBJ1-1; CDR3: CASSEGYRGVTEAFF
V: TRBV7-8; J: TRBJ2-2; CDR3: CASSPENQGSGELFF
V: TRBV20-1; J: TRBJ2-7; CDR3: CSARVGSGRASQYF
V: TRBV11-2; J: TRBJ1-2; CDR3: CASSLIRVSAQIYGYTF
V: TRBV20-1; J: TRBJ2-7; CDR3: CSATASTYEQYF
V: TRBV2; J: TRBJ1-2; CDR3: CASRLGRGYTF
V: TRBV29-1; J: TRBJ1-2; CDR3: CSVSQRGGNYGYTF
V: TRBV24-1; J: TRBJ2-1; CDR3: CATSDRDRGYEQFF
V: TRBV28; J: TRBJ1-2; CDR3: CASSLGPGNNYGYTF
V: TRBV11-2; J: TRBJ2-5; CDR3: CASTPLGYSLVRSQYF
V: TRBV10-2; J: TRBJ2-1; CDR3: CATSSLLRNEQFF
V: TRBV27; J: TRBJ2-2; CDR3: CASSLITGELFF
V: TRBV19; J: TRBJ2-2; CDR3: CASSRTSGGNTGELFF
V: TRBV18; J: TRBJ2-5; CDR3: CASSPIPGDETQYF
V: TRBV18; J: TRBJ1-3; CDR3: CASSPYLDTIYF
V: TRBV2; J: TRBJ1-3; CDR3: CASTGALNTIYF
V: TRBV28; J: TRBJ2-1; CDR3: CASSSRGVDEQFF
V: TRBV6-1; J: TRBJ2-2; CDR3: CATTSGAANTGELFF
V: TRBV28; J: TRBJ1-5; CDR3: CASSLQLVVSNQPQHF
V: TRBV20-1; J: TRBJ2-7; CDR3: CSAVPGTSVSYEQYF
V: TRBV12-3/TRBV12-4; J: TRBJ2-2; CDR3: CASRNVIPDTGGLFF
V: TRBV10-3; J: TRBJ1-5; CDR3: CAISDTNQPQHF
V: TRBV7-9; J: TRBJ2-7; CDR3: CASSPGKGFWEQYF
V: TRBV11-2; J: TRBJ2-3; CDR3: CASSSGLGADTQYF
V: TRBV5-5; J: TRBJ1-2; CDR3: CASSRGTGGWVYGYTF
V: TRBV28; J: TRBJ2-5; CDR3: CASRSGEGPVQETQYF
V: TRBV4-3; J: TRBJ2-2; CDR3: CASSQHPGQGANTGELFF
V: TRBV20-1; J: TRBJ2-4; CDR3: CSALTRDLAKNIQYF
V: TRBV4-1; J: TRBJ2-2; CDR3: CASRPPGQRGELFF
V: TRBV15; J: TRBJ1-1; CDR3: CATSRVWVNAEAFF
V: TRBV30; J: TRBJ1-2; CDR3: CAWSPGVYGYTF